A single sample is the source of the 22 T cell receptor beta chains below, sequenced in a study of cytotoxic CD8 clonotypes in ibrutinib-treated CLL. The assay was immunoSEQ multiplex PCR, and TCRdb's table has in-frame clones only and misses some. Of approximately 45,000 clones listed, under 75% are singletons. Sequencing was performed on PBMCs, taken after 12 months of ibrutinib treatment. These receptors all come from a human donor with chronic lymphocytic leukemia.

The rearrangement links TRBV7-9 to TRBJ2-5; no firm D call. The V and J ends lost 5 bases and 2 bases respectively, with 9 bases between them. This CDR3 region has 13 residues. CDR1 is SEHNR, CDR2 FQNEAQ, per germline (reference sequence). The CDR3 sequence: CASSLQLQETQYF. The CDR3 coding sequence is TGTGCCAGCAGCCTACAATTACAAGAGACCCAGTACTTC. Looking up the rest from reference TRBV7-9 and TRBJ2-5 gives the full variable domain: DTGVSQNPRHKITKRGQNVTFRCDPISEHNRLYWYRQTLGQGPEFLTYFQNEAQLEKSRLLSDRFSAERPKGSFSTLEIQRTEQGDSAMYLCASSLQLQETQYFGPGTRLLVL.

The chain has TRBV5-5 and TRBJ2-7, with a possible D match to TRBD2 (6 bases). The CDR3 covers 13 residues. In germline, CDR1 is SGHKS, CDR2 YYEKEE (reference sequence). V was pared by 4 bases and J by 5 bases, with 13 bases between. In nucleotides, the CDR3 is TGTGCCAGCAGCCACCCGGGAGTGGACGAGCAGTACTTC. Translating it yields CASSHPGVDEQYF.

Comments on this clone: Relative to the germline gene, one junction end is altered; a read error may explain this. V is TRBV27 and J is TRBJ1-2; D ambiguous. The CDR3 is 14 residues long. CDR1 is MNHEY, CDR2 SMNVEV, per germline (reference sequence). CDR3 in DNA: TGTGCCAGCAGCTTATCATCCCGGTTCTATGGCTACACCTTC. Its protein is CASSLSSRFYGYTF.

The rearrangement joins TRBV5-1 to TRBJ2-6; D is perhaps TRBD1 (5 bases). Germline assignment: CDR1 SGHRS and CDR2 YFSETQ. The ends were cut back, 3 bases at V and 0 bases at J, with 7 bases in the middle. This CDR3 has 15 amino acids. The CDR3: CASSYRTSGANVLTF. CDR3 coding DNA: TGCGCCAGCAGCTACAGGACCTCTGGGGCCAACGTCCTGACTTTC. The whole variable domain, remainder taken from reference TRBV5-1 and TRBJ2-6, is KAGVTQTPRYLIKTRGQQVTLSCSPISGHRSVSWYQQTPGQGLQFLFEYFSETQRNKGNFPGRFSGRQFSNSRSEMNVSTLELGDSALYLCASSYRTSGANVLTFGAGSRLTVL.

The rearrangement links TRBV4-1 to TRBJ2-7; 8 bases map to TRBD2. Germline lookup yields CDR1 MGHRA and CDR2 YSYEKL. With V trimmed by 3 bases and J by 3 bases, 7 bases remained unmatched. The CDR3 contains 15 residues. The CDR3 reads CASSHTAGAIYEQYF. In nucleotides, the CDR3 is TGCGCCAGCAGCCACACAGCGGGGGCCATCTACGAGCAGTACTTC.

This clone appeared a single time. CDR3 region: CASSSILGGGELFF. The CDR3 coding sequence is TGTGCCAGCAGCTCCATCTTAGGAGGCGGGGAGCTGTTTTTT. The V gene is TRBV5-4, the J gene TRBJ2-2; D is possibly TRBD2 (5 bases). The CDR3 consists of 14 residues. Per germline, CDR1 SGHNT and CDR2 YYREEE (reference sequence). V lost 3 bases to trimming and J lost 7 bases, with 13 bases between them.

By share, this clone ranks as medium-sized (0.01 to 0.1%). The V and J genes are TRBV7-2 and TRBJ2-7, with TRBD1 identical over 10 bases. Germline CDR1 is SGHTA and CDR2 is FQGNSA. The CDR3 loop spans 14 amino acids. V gave up 4 bases and J gave up 7 bases; unmatched junction bases: 7. Written as DNA, the CDR3 is TGTGCCAGCAGCTCGGGACAGGGGTTAACGGAGCAGTACTTC. Its protein is CASSSGQGLTEQYF. Filled out from reference TRBV7-2 and TRBJ2-7, the complete variable domain reads GAGVSQSPSNKVTEKGKDVELRCDPISGHTALYWYRQSLGQGLEFLIYFQGNSAPDKSGLPSDRFSAERTGGSVSTLTIQRTQQEDSAVYLCASSSGQGLTEQYFGPGTRLTVT.

This rearrangement joins TRBV23-1 to TRBJ2-7; 8 bases agree with TRBD1. TRBV23-1 is an ORF, and what it does is uncertain. The CDR3 sequence is 15 residues long. V was pared by 3 bases and J by 4 bases, with 8 bases of the junction left unmatched. Here the CDR3 DNA reads TGCGCCAGCAGTCAGCATCGACAGGGGTGGTACGAGCAGTACTTC. Residues: CASSQHRQGWYEQYF.

This clone occurred a few times. The chain is built from TRBV6-5 and TRBJ1-5, with TRBD1 matching over 7 bases. The V segment lost 6 bases and the J segment 7 bases; nucleotides outside the gene matches: 9. This CDR3 is built from 14 residues. Per germline, CDR1 MNHEY and CDR2 SVGAGI. CDR3 amino acids: CASSRTGVKQPQHF. The CDR3 region has the DNA TGTGCCAGCAGCCGAACAGGGGTAAAGCAGCCCCAGCATTTT.

This clone was counted a few times. This chain joins TRBV19 and TRBJ2-7, with 8 bases lining up with TRBD2. J was trimmed by 6 bases and V by 9 bases; bases with no gene match: 13. Germline V gene sequence: CDR1 LNHDA, CDR2 SQIVND (reference sequence). The CDR3 is 14 residues long. The CDR3 is CASSPGRGSREQYF. DNA for the CDR3: TGTGCCAGCAGCCCCGGGAGGGGGTCTCGCGAGCAGTACTTC.

The chain employs TRBV28 and TRBJ1-2, with TRBD1 matching 7 bases. This CDR3 region has 17 residues. The ends lost 3 bases at V and 2 bases at J; junction bases unmatched: 12. Germline lookup yields CDR1 MDHEN and CDR2 SYDVKM. CDR3 amino acids: CASSFPPWTGENYGYTF. In DNA form, the CDR3 reads TGTGCCAGCAGTTTCCCCCCTTGGACAGGAGAAAACTATGGCTACACCTTC.

V and J are TRBV5-8 and TRBJ1-1; 7 bases fit TRBD1. CDR3 size: 14 residues. Germline lookup yields CDR1 SGHTS and CDR2 YDEGEE. V lost 0 bases and J lost 6; bases outside the gene matches: 5. The DNA for the CDR3 is TGTGCCAGCAGCTTGGACAGGGGAAGTGCTGAAGCTTTCTTT. Its translation: CASSLDRGSAEAFF.

This chain uses TRBV9 with TRBJ2-6, with a tentative D call TRBD1 (6 bases). Trimming removed 5 bases at V and 3 bases at J, with 18 bases between. Per the germline V gene, CDR1 is SGDLS and CDR2 is YYNGEE. The CDR3 loop spans 17 amino acids. This chain's CDR3 is CASSPLDTGLGANVLTF. CDR3 in DNA: TGTGCCAGCAGTCCTCTAGACACAGGGCTTGGGGCCAACGTCCTGACTTTC.

The gene calls are TRBV10-1 and TRBJ2-3, with D possibly being TRBD1 or TRBD2 (5 bases each). Per the germline V gene, CDR1 is WNHNN and CDR2 is SYGVQD (reference sequence). The V end was cut by 3 bases, the J end by 6 bases, with 13 bases between. This CDR3 has 14 amino acids. For the CDR3, the DNA is TGCGCCAGCAGTGATGGACTCGCAGGGGATACGCAGTATTTT. It yields the protein CASSDGLAGDTQYF.

The chain couples TRBV15 to TRBJ1-2; TRBD1 might be the D (5 bases). The CDR3 is 14 amino acids. The V gene's germline CDR1 is LNHNV and CDR2 YYDKDF (reference sequence). Trimming stripped 0 bases from V and 4 bases from J, with 9 bases between. In DNA form, the CDR3 reads TGTGCCACCAGCAGAGAGGGGGGGTTCTATGGCTACACCTTC. The encoded protein is CATSREGGFYGYTF. Looking up the rest from reference TRBV15 and TRBJ1-2 gives the full variable domain: DAMVIQNPRYQVTQFGKPVTLSCSQTLNHNVMYWYQQKSSQAPKLLFHYYDKDFNNEADTPDNFQSRRPNTSFCFLDIRSPGLGDTAMYLCATSREGGFYGYTFGSGTRLTVV.

V usage is TRBV2 and J usage is TRBJ2-7; 7 nucleotides match TRBD2. The CDR3 loop spans 15 amino acids. V lost 8 bases and J lost 3; bases outside the gene matches: 13. The germline V gene has CDR1 SNHLY and CDR2 FYNNEI. CDR3 sequence (DNA): TGTGCCAGCCCTTGGTCCCAGCGGGGAATCTACGAGCAGTACTTC. As protein: CASPWSQRGIYEQYF.

This clone was seen just once. The V gene is TRBV6-4, the J gene TRBJ1-2; D is uncertain. The V and J ends lost 2 bases and 7 bases respectively, with 20 bases between them. The CDR3 consists of 16 residues. The V gene's germline CDR1 is MRHNA and CDR2 SNTAGT. Written as DNA, the CDR3 is TGTGCCAGCAGTGACACCCCCGGTGGGGAGAGGGCTGGCTACACCTTC. Translating it yields CASSDTPGGERAGYTF.

This chain links TRBV9 with TRBJ2-7; the D is unclear. Trimming removed 0 bases at V and 4 bases at J, with 5 bases between. Germline loops: CDR1 SGDLS, CDR2 YYNGEE. This CDR3 comprises 12 residues. The CDR3 here is CASSVAPYEQYF. Written as DNA, the CDR3 is TGTGCCAGCAGCGTAGCCCCATACGAGCAGTACTTC.

This clone is a singleton in its sample. V and J are TRBV5-4 and TRBJ1-6; D not certain. The V gene's germline CDR1 is SGHNT and CDR2 YYREEE (reference sequence). The V gene lost 2 bases and the J gene lost 0 bases, with 3 bases spanning the gap. The CDR3 extends over 14 amino acids. DNA of the CDR3: TGTGCCAGCAGCTTTTACTCCTATAATTCACCCCTCCACTTT. This encodes CASSFYSYNSPLHF.

This clone was recorded a few times. The CDR3 nucleotides read TGTGCCAGTGGGGACTACGAGACCCAGTACTTC. This translates into CASGDYETQYF. This chain links TRBV18 with TRBJ2-5; 7 bases fit TRBD2. The germline V gene has CDR1 KGHSH and CDR2 LQKENI. CDR3 length: 11 residues. Trimming removed 9 bases from V and 5 bases from J; junction bases left unmatched: 3.

The chain combines TRBV30 with TRBJ1-1; D is undetermined. There are 12 residues in the CDR3. The germline V gene has CDR1 GTSNPN and CDR2 SVGIG (reference sequence). Trimming took off 3 bases at V and 11 bases at J, with 16 bases between the two ends. The CDR3 sequence is CAWSGPVDRAFF. CDR3 nucleotides: TGTGCCTGGAGCGGACCCGTGGATCGGGCTTTCTTT.

The V call is TRBV7-9, the J call TRBJ2-2; D might be TRBD1 (6 bases). The CDR3 spans 14 residues. Trimming took 9 bases from V and 5 from J, leaving 16 bases between them. CDR1 SEHNR and CDR2 FQNEAQ come from the germline V gene (reference sequence). The CDR3 nucleotides read TGTGCCAGTACGGCCGGGCAGGGGACCGGGGAGCTGTTTTTT. Translating it yields CASTAGQGTGELFF. Filled out from reference TRBV7-9 and TRBJ2-2, the complete variable domain reads DTGVSQNPRHKITKRGQNVTFRCDPISEHNRLYWYRQTLGQGPEFLTYFQNEAQLEKSRLLSDRFSAERPKGSFSTLEIQRTEQGDSAMYLCASTAGQGTGELFFGEGSRLTVL.